The 24 T cell receptor beta chains below were found in one sample sequenced in a study of siplizumab effects on memory and regulatory T cells. Profiled with immunoSEQ multiplex PCR; TCRdb holds only in-frame clones, not every one. Of some 120,000 clones detected, 90% to 95% appear once; the ten largest clones hold over 0.15%. The sequenced material came from non-Treg CD4+ T cells sorted from blood. The receptors stem from a human donor in good health.

Concerning this clone itself: Compared with germline, one end of the junction differs, possibly owing to a read error. The chain combines TRBV7-2 with TRBJ1-2, with D uncertain. CDR1 SGHTA and CDR2 FQGNSA come from the germline V gene. The CDR3 totals 11 residues. CDR3 sequence: CASSLDYSYTF. The CDR3, as DNA: TGTGCCAGCAGCTTAGACTATAGCTACACCTTC.

The chain links TRBV5-1 to TRBJ1-1; D possibly corresponds to TRBD1 (6 bases). V was trimmed by 2 bases and J by 0 bases, leaving 11 bases between them. This CDR3 is built from 15 residues. CDR1 is SGHRS, CDR2 YFSETQ, per germline. The CDR3 DNA reads as TGCGCCAGCAGCTTAGGGCAGGGGTTGAACACTGAAGCTTTCTTT. It is translated as CASSLGQGLNTEAFF.

V gene TRBV28 combines with J gene TRBJ1-4; 8 bases are a match to TRBD1. Germline values: CDR1 MDHEN, CDR2 SYDVKM. With 5 bases clipped from V and 2 bases from J, the junction kept 10 bases outside the gene matches. This CDR3 has 17 amino acids. The DNA of the CDR3 is TGTGCCAGCAGTGCCTCAGGGGGCGAGCGGACTAATGAAAAACTGTTTTTT. Translated: CASSASGGERTNEKLFF.

The chain carries TRBV6-8 and TRBJ2-7; no firm D call. CDR1 and CDR2 (germline): MNHGY, SAAAGT. This CDR3 is 12 amino acids long. The V and J ends lost 7 bases and 4 bases respectively, with 11 bases between them. CDR3 coding DNA: TGTGCCAGCAACGATCGAGGTTACGAGCAGTACTTC. This codes for CASNDRGYEQYF.

The gene calls are TRBV4-1 and TRBJ1-1; D unclear. This CDR3 spans 13 amino acids. From germline, CDR1 is MGHRA and CDR2 YSYEKL. Trimming pared 1 base from V and 4 bases from J, leaving 7 bases between. This CDR3 is CASSQVEATEAFF. CDR3 DNA sequence: TGCGCCAGCAGCCAAGTTGAGGCCACTGAAGCTTTCTTT.

The chain recombines TRBV6-1 with TRBJ1-1; a weak D match, TRBD1 (5 bases). This CDR3 is 15 amino acids long. Trimming shortened V by 5 bases and J by 5 bases, and 18 bases separated the two germline ends. Germline V gene lookup returns CDR1 MNHNS and CDR2 SASEGT. CDR3 residues: CASSPGHAGGTEAFF. The CDR3 bases are TGTGCCAGCAGTCCCGGCCATGCCGGGGGGACTGAAGCTTTCTTT.

The chain carries TRBV7-7 and TRBJ2-5; 9 positions match TRBD2. CDR3 length: 15 amino acids. The germline CDR1 and CDR2 sequences are SSHAT and FNYEAQ (reference sequence). The V gene end was trimmed by 3 bases and the J gene end by 6 bases; junction bases not matched to a gene: 8. Here the CDR3 DNA reads TGTGCCAGCAGCTTTGGCGGGGGGGCCTTTAAGACCCAGTACTTC. This encodes CASSFGGGAFKTQYF. Variable domain in full (rest from reference TRBV7-7 and TRBJ2-5): GAGVSQSPRYKVTKRGQDVTLRCDPISSHATLYWYQQALGQGPEFLTYFNYEAQPDKSGLPSDRFSAERPEGSISTLTIQRTEQRDSAMYRCASSFGGGAFKTQYFGPGTRLLVL.

The chain is built from TRBV6-5 and TRBJ2-7; 12 bases are a match to TRBD2. Germline-derived CDR1 and CDR2 are MNHEY and SVGAGI. The CDR3 runs to 15 residues. The junction had 3 bases not matched to a gene; V was cut back by 5 bases and J by 1 base. CDR3: CASSITSGGSYEQYF. The CDR3 region has the DNA TGTGCCAGCAGTATAACTAGCGGGGGGTCCTACGAGCAGTACTTC.

V and J are TRBV19 and TRBJ2-4, with 7 positions matching TRBD2. This CDR3 is built from 15 residues. V lost 3 bases and J lost 1; bases outside the gene matches: 3. Germline V gene lookup returns CDR1 LNHDA and CDR2 SQIVND (reference sequence). CDR3 DNA: TGTGCCAGTAGTATCGCGGGGGTCGCCAAAAACATTCAGTACTTC. Translation gives CASSIAGVAKNIQYF.

The genes are TRBV28 and TRBJ2-7; 11 bases map to TRBD2. The germline CDR1 and CDR2 sequences are MDHEN and SYDVKM. The CDR3 loop spans 16 amino acids. Trimming at V came to 5 bases and at J to 3 bases, leaving 9 bases not matched to a gene. CDR3 coding DNA: TGTGCCAGCAGTCAAACTAGCGGGGGAGGTATCTACGAGCAGTACTTC. This encodes CASSQTSGGGIYEQYF. The full variable domain, with the rest looked up from reference TRBV28 and TRBJ2-7, is DVKVTQSSRYLVKRTGEKVFLECVQDMDHENMFWYRQDPGLGLRLIYFSYDVKMKEKGDIPEGYSVSREKKERFSLILESASTNQTSMYLCASSQTSGGGIYEQYFGPGTRLTVT.

This chain links TRBV14 with TRBJ2-3; D call uncertain. The CDR3 runs 15 residues. In germline, CDR1 is SGHDN, CDR2 FVKESK. The V end was cut by 0 bases, the J end by 1 base, with 8 bases between. The CDR3, as DNA: TGTGCCAGCAGCCAAGATCTAAGAGGCACAGATACGCAGTATTTT. Translating it yields CASSQDLRGTDTQYF.

Details on this clone: Within the sample, other DNA sequences also encode this same CDR3. The gene calls are TRBV6-5 and TRBJ2-7; 10 nucleotides align to TRBD2. The CDR3 extends over 15 amino acids. V gave up 2 bases and J gave up 1 base; unmatched junction bases: 2. From germline, CDR1 is MNHEY and CDR2 SVGAGI. The CDR3 sequence: CASSYRTSGSYEQYF. In nucleotides, the CDR3 is TGTGCCAGCAGTTACCGGACTAGCGGATCCTACGAGCAGTACTTC.

The rearrangement joins TRBV4-3 to TRBJ1-2; D remains ambiguous. The V end was cut by 0 bases, the J end by 2 bases, with 10 bases between. The CDR3 length is 15 residues. The germline gives CDR1 LGHNA, CDR2 YSLEER. This CDR3 reads CASSQEFGPNYGYTF. DNA for the CDR3: TGCGCCAGCAGCCAAGAATTCGGGCCGAACTATGGCTACACCTTC.

This chain joins TRBV11-3 and TRBJ1-6; possible D gene TRBD1, 6 bases. This CDR3 is 14 amino acids long. V was trimmed by 5 bases and J by 8 bases, leaving 13 bases between them. Germline V CDR1 and CDR2: SGHNT, YENEEA. The DNA of the CDR3 is TGTGCCAGCAGCCTAGGAGGGGGGGATTCACCCCTCCACTTT. As protein: CASSLGGGDSPLHF.

This rearrangement joins TRBV7-2 to TRBJ2-7; TRBD1 might be the D (6 bases). The CDR3 runs to 13 residues. Germline-derived CDR1 and CDR2 are SGHTA and FQGNSA. V gave up 4 bases and J gave up 7 bases, with 14 bases separating them. This CDR3 reads CASSSAQGREQYF. The CDR3 DNA follows: TGTGCCAGCAGCTCGGCGCAGGGGAGAGAGCAGTACTTC.

The CDR3 bases are TGTGCCAGCAGCTTGAAGGGATTAACCTATGGCTACACCTTC. This sequence encodes CASSLKGLTYGYTF. This rearrangement joins TRBV5-6 to TRBJ1-2, with no clear D. CDR3 length equals 14 residues. Deletions cut 1 base from V and 4 bases from J, with 11 bases between. Germline V lookup: CDR1 SGHDT, CDR2 YYEEEE.

J is TRBJ2-3 and V is TRBV9; the D gene is possibly TRBD1 (6 bases). Germline values: CDR1 SGDLS, CDR2 YYNGEE. The CDR3 spans 15 residues. V dropped 2 bases and J dropped 3 bases, with 13 bases sitting between them. Here the CDR3 reads CASSVGDTSTDTQYF. In DNA form, the CDR3 reads TGTGCCAGCAGCGTGGGGGACACCTCAACAGATACGCAGTATTTT.

This CDR3 reads CASSGGQGGTDTQYF. CDR3 bases: TGTGCCAGCAGCGGAGGACAGGGTGGCACAGATACGCAGTATTTT. The chain combines TRBV11-3 with TRBJ2-3; TRBD1 aligns across 8 bases. This CDR3 has 15 amino acids. The V segment lost 5 bases and the J segment 1 base; nucleotides outside the gene matches: 5. CDR1 and CDR2 from the germline V gene are SGHNT and YENEEA.

V and J are TRBV5-1 and TRBJ1-1; D is unresolved. Germline CDR1 is SGHRS and CDR2 is YFSETQ. The CDR3 extends over 16 amino acids. V was clipped by 1 base and J by 0 bases, with 13 bases between them. The CDR3 DNA reads TGCGCCAGCAGCTTGTTAACCCCCAACCTGAACACTGAAGCTTTCTTT. It translates to CASSLLTPNLNTEAFF.

CDR3 sequence reads: CASSNNQGVGNQPQHF. CDR3 sequence (DNA): TGTGCCAGTAGTAACAATCAGGGGGTGGGCAATCAGCCCCAGCATTTT. The V and J genes are TRBV19 and TRBJ1-5, with 7 bases identical to TRBD1. Germline CDR1 reads LNHDA; CDR2 reads SQIVND (reference sequence). V lost 4 bases to trimming and J lost 2 bases; unmatched junction nucleotides: 8. CDR3 length: 16 amino acids.

The chain is built from TRBV19 and TRBJ2-5, with TRBD2 matching 8 bases. CDR1 and CDR2 (germline): LNHDA, SQIVND (reference sequence). V was pared by 4 bases and J by 7 bases, with 11 bases of the junction left unmatched. This CDR3 has 15 residues. Here the CDR3 DNA reads TGTGCCAGTAGTAGGGCGGGACTAGATTTGGGGACCCAGTACTTC. Its protein is CASSRAGLDLGTQYF.

This sequence joins TRBV7-3 and TRBJ2-1; TRBD1 might be the D (5 bases). Per the germline V gene, CDR1 is SGHTA and CDR2 is FQGTGA. Trimming removed 0 bases from V and 6 bases from J, with 15 bases in between. There are 16 residues in the CDR3. As DNA, the CDR3 is TGTGCCAGCAGCTTAACAGGGGCAGCCCCCGTCAATGAGCAGTTCTTC. Protein sequence: CASSLTGAAPVNEQFF.

This rearrangement joins TRBV15 to TRBJ1-2; D gene unclear. The CDR3 sequence is 14 residues long. V was clipped by 0 bases and J by 2 bases, with 7 bases between them. The germline V gene encodes CDR1 LNHNV and CDR2 YYDKDF (reference sequence). The CDR3 spells CATSRDLLNYGYTF. As DNA, the CDR3 is TGTGCCACCAGCAGAGATCTCCTCAACTATGGCTACACCTTC.

The chain carries TRBV5-4 and TRBJ1-2; no reliable D call. The CDR3 spans 13 residues. The germline V and J ends were trimmed by 1 base and 2 bases, with 6 bases remaining between them. The V gene's germline CDR1 is SGHNT and CDR2 YYREEE (reference sequence). CDR3 amino acids: CASSLSRNYGYTF. CDR3 DNA: TGTGCCAGCAGCTTGTCCAGGAACTATGGCTACACCTTC.